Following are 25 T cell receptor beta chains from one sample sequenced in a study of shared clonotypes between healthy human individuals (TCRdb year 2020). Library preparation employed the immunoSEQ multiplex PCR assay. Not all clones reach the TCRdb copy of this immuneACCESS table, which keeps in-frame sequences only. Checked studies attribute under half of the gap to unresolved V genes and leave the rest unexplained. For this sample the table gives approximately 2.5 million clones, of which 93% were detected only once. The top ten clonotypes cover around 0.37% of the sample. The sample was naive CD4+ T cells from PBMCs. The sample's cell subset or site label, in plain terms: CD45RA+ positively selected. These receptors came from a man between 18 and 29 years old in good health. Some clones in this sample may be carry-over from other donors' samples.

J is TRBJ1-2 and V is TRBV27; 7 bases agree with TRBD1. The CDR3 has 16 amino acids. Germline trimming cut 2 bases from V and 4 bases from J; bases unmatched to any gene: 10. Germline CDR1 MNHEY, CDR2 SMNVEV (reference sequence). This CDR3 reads CASSLMGDSASYGYTF. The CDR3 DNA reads TGTGCCAGCAGTTTAATGGGGGACAGTGCCTCCTATGGCTACACCTTC.

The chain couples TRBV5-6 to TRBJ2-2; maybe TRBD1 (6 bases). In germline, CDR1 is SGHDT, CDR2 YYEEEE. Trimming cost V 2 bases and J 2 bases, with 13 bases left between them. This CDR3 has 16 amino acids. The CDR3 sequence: CASSLRTVGNTGELFF. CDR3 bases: TGTGCCAGCAGCTTAAGGACAGTGGGAAACACCGGGGAGCTGTTTTTT.

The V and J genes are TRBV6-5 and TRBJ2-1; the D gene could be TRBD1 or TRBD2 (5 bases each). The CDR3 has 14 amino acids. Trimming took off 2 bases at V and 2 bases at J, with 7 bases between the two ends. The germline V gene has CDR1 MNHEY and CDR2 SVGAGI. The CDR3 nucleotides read TGTGCCAGCAGTTACCCGGGACCCTACAATGAGCAGTTCTTC. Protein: CASSYPGPYNEQFF.

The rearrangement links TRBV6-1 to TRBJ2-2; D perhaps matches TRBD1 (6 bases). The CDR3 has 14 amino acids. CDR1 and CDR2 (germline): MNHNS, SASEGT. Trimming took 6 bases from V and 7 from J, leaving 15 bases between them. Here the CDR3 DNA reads TGTGCCAGCAGCCTCCAGGGGTTAGGCGGGGAGCTGTTTTTT. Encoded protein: CASSLQGLGGELFF.

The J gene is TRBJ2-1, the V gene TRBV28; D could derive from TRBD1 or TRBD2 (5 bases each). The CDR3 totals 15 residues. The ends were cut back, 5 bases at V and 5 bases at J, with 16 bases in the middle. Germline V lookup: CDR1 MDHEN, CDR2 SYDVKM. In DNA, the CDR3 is TGTGCCAGCAGTCCCTCTGGGGGATTCAACAATGAGCAGTTCTTC. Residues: CASSPSGGFNNEQFF.

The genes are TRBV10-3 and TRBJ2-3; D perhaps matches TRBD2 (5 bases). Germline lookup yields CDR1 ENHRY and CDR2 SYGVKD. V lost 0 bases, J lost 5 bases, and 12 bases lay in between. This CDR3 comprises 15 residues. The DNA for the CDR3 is TGTGCCATCAGTGAGTCGACCAGCGCGGGAGATACGCAGTATTTT. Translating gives CAISESTSAGDTQYF.

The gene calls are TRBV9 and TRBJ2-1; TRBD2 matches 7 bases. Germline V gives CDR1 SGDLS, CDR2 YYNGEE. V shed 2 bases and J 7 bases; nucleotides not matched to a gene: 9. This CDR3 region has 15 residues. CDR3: CASSVGSGIANEQFF. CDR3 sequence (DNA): TGTGCCAGCAGCGTGGGGAGCGGGATAGCGAATGAGCAGTTCTTC.

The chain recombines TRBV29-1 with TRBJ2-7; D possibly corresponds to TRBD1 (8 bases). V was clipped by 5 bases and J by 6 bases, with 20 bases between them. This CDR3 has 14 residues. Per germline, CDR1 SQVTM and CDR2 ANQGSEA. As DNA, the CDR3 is TGCAGCGTTCATACTTTGACAGGGGAGGGCGAGCAGTACTTC. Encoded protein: CSVHTLTGEGEQYF.

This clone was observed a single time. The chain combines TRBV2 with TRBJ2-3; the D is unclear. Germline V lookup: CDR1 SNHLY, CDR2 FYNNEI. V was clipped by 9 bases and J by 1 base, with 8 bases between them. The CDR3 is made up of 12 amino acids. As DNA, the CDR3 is TGTGCCAGTTTACTTCGCACAGATACGCAGTATTTT. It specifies CASLLRTDTQYF.

CDR3 loop: CASSAGQGQETQYF. The DNA of the CDR3 is TGTGCCAGCTCAGCGGGACAGGGCCAAGAGACCCAGTACTTC. This rearrangement joins TRBV18 to TRBJ2-5; 9 bases match TRBD1. This CDR3 is built from 14 residues. CDR1 KGHSH and CDR2 LQKENI come from the germline V gene. V lost 5 bases to trimming and J lost 1 base; unmatched junction nucleotides: 2. Using reference TRBV18 and TRBJ2-5 for the parts outside the CDR3, the full variable domain is NAGVMQNPRHLVRRRGQEARLRCSPMKGHSHVYWYRQLPEEGLKFMVYLQKENIIDESGMPKERFSAEFPKEGPSILRIQQVVRGDSAAYFCASSAGQGQETQYFGPGTRLLVL.

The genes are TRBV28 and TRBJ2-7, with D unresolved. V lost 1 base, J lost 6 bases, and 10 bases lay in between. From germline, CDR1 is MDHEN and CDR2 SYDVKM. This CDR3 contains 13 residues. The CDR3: CASSLSGGSEQYF. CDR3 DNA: TGTGCCAGCAGTTTATCTGGTGGCTCCGAGCAGTACTTC.

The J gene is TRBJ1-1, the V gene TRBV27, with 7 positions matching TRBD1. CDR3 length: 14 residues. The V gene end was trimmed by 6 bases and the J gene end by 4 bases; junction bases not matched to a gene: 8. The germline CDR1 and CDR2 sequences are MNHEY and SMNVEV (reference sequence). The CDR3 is CASRKGAAGTEAFF. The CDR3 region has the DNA TGTGCCAGCAGGAAGGGGGCTGCGGGCACTGAAGCTTTCTTT.

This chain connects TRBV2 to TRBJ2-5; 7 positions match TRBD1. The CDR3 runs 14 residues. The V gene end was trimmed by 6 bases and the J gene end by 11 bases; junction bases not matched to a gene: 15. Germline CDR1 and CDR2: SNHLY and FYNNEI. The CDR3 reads CASRKTGIMTEQYF. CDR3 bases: TGTGCCAGCAGAAAGACAGGGATAATGACAGAGCAGTACTTC.

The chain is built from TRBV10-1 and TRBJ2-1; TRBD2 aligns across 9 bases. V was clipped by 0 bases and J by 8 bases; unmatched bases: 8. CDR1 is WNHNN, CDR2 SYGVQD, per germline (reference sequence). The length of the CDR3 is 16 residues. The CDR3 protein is CASSESMVAGVYEQFF. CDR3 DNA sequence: TGCGCCAGCAGTGAGTCAATGGTAGCGGGAGTCTATGAGCAGTTCTTC.

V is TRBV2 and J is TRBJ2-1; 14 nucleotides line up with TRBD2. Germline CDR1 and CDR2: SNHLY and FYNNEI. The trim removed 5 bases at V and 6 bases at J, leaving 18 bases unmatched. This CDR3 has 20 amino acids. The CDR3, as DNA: TGTGCCAGCAGTAACCACCCGGGACTAGCGGGAGTGGTCGGTAGCAATGAGCAGTTCTTC. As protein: CASSNHPGLAGVVGSNEQFF.

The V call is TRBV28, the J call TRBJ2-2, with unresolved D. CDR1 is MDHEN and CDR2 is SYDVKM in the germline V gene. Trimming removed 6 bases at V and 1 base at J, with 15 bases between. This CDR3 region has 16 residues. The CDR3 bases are TGTGCCAGCAGCCGCGCTAGGCACCTGAACACCGGGGAGCTGTTTTTT. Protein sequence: CASSRARHLNTGELFF. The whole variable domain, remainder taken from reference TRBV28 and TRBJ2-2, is DVKVTQSSRYLVKRTGEKVFLECVQDMDHENMFWYRQDPGLGLRLIYFSYDVKMKEKGDIPEGYSVSREKKERFSLILESASTNQTSMYLCASSRARHLNTGELFFGEGSRLTVL.

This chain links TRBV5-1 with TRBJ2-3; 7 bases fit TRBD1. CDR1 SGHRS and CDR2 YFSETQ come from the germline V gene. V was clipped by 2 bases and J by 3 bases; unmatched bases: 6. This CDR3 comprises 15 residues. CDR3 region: CASSLEDRPTDTQYF. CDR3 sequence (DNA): TGCGCCAGCAGCTTAGAGGACAGGCCGACAGATACGCAGTATTTT.

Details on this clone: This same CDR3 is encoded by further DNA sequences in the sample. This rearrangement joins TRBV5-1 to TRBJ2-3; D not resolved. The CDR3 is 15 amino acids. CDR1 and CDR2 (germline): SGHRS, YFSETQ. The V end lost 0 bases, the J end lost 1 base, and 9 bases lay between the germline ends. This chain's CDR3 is CASSLGRPRTDTQYF. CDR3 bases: TGCGCCAGCAGCTTGGGGCGTCCCCGCACAGATACGCAGTATTTT.

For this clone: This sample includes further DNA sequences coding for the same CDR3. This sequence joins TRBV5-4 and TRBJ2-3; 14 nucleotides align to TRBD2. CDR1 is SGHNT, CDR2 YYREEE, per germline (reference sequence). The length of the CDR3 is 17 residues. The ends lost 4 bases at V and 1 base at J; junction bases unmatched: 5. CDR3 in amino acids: CASSRGLAGVGTDTQYF. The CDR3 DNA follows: TGTGCCAGCAGCCGGGGACTAGCGGGAGTCGGCACAGATACGCAGTATTTT. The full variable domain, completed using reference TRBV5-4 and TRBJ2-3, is ETGVTQSPTHLIKTRGQQVTLRCSSQSGHNTVSWYQQALGQGPQFIFQYYREEENGRGNFPPRFSGLQFPNYSSELNVNALELDDSALYLCASSRGLAGVGTDTQYFGPGTRLTVL.

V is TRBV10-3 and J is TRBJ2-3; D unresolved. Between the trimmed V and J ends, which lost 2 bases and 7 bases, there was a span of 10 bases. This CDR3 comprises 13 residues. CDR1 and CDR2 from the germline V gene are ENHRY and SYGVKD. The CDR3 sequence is CAISESNGYTQYF. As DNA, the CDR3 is TGTGCCATCAGTGAGAGTAACGGGTATACGCAGTATTTT.

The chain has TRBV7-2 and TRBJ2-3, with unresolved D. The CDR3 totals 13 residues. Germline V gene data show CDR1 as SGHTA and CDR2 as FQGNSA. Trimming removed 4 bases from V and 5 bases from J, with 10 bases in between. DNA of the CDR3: TGTGCCAGCAGCTCCCGATCTGGAGATACGCAGTATTTT. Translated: CASSSRSGDTQYF.

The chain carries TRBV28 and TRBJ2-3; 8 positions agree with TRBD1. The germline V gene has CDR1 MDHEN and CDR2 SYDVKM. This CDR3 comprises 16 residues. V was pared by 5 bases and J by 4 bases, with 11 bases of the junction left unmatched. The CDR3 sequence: CASSPERTGKADTQYF. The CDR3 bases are TGTGCCAGCAGTCCCGAACGGACAGGGAAGGCAGATACGCAGTATTTT.

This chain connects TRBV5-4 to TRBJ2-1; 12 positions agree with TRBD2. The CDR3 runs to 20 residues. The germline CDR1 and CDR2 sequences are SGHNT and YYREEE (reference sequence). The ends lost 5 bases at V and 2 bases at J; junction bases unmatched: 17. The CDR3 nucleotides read TGTGCCAGCAGTTTTGGCGGGGGACTAGCGGGTGCCCAGACCTACAATGAGCAGTTCTTC. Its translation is CASSFGGGLAGAQTYNEQFF.

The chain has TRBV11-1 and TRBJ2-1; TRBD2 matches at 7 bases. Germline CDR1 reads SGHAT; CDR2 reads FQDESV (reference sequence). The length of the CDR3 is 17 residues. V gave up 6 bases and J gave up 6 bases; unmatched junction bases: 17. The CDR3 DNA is TGTGCCAGCAGTTTTCCCCGGGGGGAACCGGCCTCCAATGAGCAGTTCTTC. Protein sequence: CASSFPRGEPASNEQFF.

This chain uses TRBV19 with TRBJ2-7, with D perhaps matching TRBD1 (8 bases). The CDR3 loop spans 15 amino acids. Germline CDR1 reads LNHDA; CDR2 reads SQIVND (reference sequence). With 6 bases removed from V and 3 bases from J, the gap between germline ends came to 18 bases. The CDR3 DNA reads TGTGCCAGTAGCCGACAGGGGAGGGGCCTCTACGAGCAGTACTTC. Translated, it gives CASSRQGRGLYEQYF. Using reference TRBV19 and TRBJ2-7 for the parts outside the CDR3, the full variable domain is DGGITQSPKYLFRKEGQNVTLSCEQNLNHDAMYWYRQDPGQGLRLIYYSQIVNDFQKGDIAEGYSVSREKKESFPLTVTSAQKNPTAFYLCASSRQGRGLYEQYFGPGTRLTVT.